The present entry profiles one T cell receptor beta chain with its context. Its antigen is still unknown. The data derive from a study of CD8 T cells in Susac syndrome. The CDR3 runs 17 residues. The V gene's germline CDR1 is KGHSH and CDR2 LQKENI. Trimming at V came to 3 bases and at J to 1 base, leaving 5 bases not matched to a gene. Regarding the study as a whole: That the number of individuals in its TCR sequencing and HLA analysis was relatively small was acknowledged by the study.

The RNA input was roughly 0.45 to 1 ug, and it was reverse transcribed with random hexamers. TCRdb reprocessed the immunoSEQ multiplex PCR reads via MiXCR and lists one record per CDR3 protein. The sample holds 75,000 to 95,000 distinct CDR3 sequences; about 96% are singletons and the top ten take 0.62%. This clonotype was obtained from a human donor with Susac syndrome. The chain recombines TRBV18 with TRBJ2-1; 11 bases align to TRBD2. Sequences were obtained from CD8+ T cells from PBMCs. CDR3 loop: CASSPGASGGSYNEQFF. The CDR3 region has the DNA TGTGCCAGCTCACCTGGGGCTAGCGGGGGGTCCTACAATGAGCAGTTCTTC.